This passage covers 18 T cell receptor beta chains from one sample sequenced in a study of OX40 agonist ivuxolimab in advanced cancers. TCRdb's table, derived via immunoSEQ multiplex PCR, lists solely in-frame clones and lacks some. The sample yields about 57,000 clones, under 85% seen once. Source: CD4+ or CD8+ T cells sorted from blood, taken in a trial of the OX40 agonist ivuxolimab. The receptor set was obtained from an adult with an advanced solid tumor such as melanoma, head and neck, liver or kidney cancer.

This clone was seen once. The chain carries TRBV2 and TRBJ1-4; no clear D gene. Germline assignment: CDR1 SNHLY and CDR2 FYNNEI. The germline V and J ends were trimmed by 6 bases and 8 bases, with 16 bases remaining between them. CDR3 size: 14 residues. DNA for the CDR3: TGTGCCAGCAGAGGTCGACGGACTGGGGAAAAACTGTTTTTT. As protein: CASRGRRTGEKLFF.

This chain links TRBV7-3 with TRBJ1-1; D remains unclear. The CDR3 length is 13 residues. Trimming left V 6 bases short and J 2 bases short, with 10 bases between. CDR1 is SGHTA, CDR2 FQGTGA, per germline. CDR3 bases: TGTGCCAGCAGACTATATAGAAACACTGAAGCTTTCTTT. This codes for CASRLYRNTEAFF.

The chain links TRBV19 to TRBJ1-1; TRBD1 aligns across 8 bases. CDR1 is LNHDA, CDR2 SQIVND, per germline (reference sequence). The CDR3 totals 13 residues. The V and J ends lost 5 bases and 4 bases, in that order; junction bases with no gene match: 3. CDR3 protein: CASSSDRGTEAFF. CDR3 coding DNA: TGTGCCAGTAGTTCCGACAGGGGCACTGAAGCTTTCTTT. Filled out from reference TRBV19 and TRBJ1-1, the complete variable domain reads DGGITQSPKYLFRKEGQNVTLSCEQNLNHDAMYWYRQDPGQGLRLIYYSQIVNDFQKGDIAEGYSVSREKKESFPLTVTSAQKNPTAFYLCASSSDRGTEAFFGQGTRLTVV.

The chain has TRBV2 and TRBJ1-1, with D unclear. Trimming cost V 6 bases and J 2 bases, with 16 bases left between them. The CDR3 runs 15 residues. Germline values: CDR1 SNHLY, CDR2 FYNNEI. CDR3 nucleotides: TGTGCCAGCAGCGCATCCTCAATTGCAAACACTGAAGCTTTCTTT. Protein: CASSASSIANTEAFF. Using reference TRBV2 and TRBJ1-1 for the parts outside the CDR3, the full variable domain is EPEVTQTPSHQVTQMGQEVILRCVPISNHLYFYWYRQILGQKVEFLVSFYNNEISEKSEIFDDQFSVERPDGSNFTLKIRSTKLEDSAMYFCASSASSIANTEAFFGQGTRLTVV.

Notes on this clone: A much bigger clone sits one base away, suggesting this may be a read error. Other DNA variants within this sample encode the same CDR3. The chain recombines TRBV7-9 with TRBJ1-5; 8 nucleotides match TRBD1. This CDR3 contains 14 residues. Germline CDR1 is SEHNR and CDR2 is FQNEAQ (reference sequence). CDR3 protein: CASSLGQGNQPQHF. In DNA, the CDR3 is TGTGCCAGCAGCCTTGGACAGGGCAATCAGCCCCAACATTTT.

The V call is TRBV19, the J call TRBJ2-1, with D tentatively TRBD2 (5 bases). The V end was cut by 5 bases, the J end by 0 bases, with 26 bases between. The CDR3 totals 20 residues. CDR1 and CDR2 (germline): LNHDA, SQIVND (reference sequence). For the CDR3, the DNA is TGTGCCAGTAGTCATCGGACGGGATGGGTGGGAACAAGCTCCTACAATGAGCAGTTCTTC. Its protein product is CASSHRTGWVGTSSYNEQFF.

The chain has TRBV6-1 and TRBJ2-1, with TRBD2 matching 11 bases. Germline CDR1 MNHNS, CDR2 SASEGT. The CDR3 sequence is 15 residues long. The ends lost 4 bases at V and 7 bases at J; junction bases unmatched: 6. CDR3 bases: TGTGCCAGCAGTGTTGGGACTAGCGGATTGAATGAGCAGTTCTTC. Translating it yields CASSVGTSGLNEQFF.

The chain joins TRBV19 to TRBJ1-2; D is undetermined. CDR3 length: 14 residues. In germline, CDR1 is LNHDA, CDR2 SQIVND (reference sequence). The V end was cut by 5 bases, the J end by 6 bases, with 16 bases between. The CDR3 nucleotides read TGTGCCAGTAGTGTGGCTTCTTGGCAAGATGGCTACACCTTC. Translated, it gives CASSVASWQDGYTF.

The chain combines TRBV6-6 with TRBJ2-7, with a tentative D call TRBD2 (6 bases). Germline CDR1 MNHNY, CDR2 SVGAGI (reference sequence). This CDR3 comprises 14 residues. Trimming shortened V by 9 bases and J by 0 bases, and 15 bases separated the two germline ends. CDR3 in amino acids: CASTLGGNSYEQYF. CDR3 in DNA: TGTGCCAGTACCCTGGGGGGTAACTCCTACGAGCAGTACTTC.

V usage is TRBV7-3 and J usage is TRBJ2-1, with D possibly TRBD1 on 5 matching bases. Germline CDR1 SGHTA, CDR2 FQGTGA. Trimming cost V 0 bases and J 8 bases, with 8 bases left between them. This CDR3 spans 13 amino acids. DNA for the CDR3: TGTGCCAGCAGCTTAACGCAAGGGGATGAGCAGTTCTTC. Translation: CASSLTQGDEQFF.

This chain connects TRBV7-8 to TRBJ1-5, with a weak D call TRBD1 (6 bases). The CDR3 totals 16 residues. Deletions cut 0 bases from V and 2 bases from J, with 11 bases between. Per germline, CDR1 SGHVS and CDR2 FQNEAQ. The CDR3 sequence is CASSLARGRGNQPQHF. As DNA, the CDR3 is TGTGCCAGCAGCTTAGCTCGGGGGCGCGGCAATCAGCCCCAGCATTTT.

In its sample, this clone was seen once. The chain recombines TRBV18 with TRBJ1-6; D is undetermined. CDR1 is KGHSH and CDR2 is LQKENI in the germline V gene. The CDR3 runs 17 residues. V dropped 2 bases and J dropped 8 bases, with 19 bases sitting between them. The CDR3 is CASSPLESSASYSPLHF. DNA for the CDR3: TGTGCCAGCTCACCATTGGAGTCATCGGCGTCCTATTCACCCCTCCACTTT.

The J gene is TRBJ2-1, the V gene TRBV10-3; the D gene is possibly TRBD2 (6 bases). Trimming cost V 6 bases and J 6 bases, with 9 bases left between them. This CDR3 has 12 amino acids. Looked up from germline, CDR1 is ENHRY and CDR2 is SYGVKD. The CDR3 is CAIRAGTNEQFF. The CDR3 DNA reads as TGTGCCATCAGGGCGGGGACCAATGAGCAGTTCTTC.

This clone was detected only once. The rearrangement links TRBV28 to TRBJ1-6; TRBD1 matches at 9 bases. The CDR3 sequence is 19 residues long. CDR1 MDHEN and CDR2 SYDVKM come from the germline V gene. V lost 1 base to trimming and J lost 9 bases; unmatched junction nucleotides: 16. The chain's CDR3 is CASSLSLRQRQGVLSPLHF. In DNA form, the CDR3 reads TGTGCCAGCAGTTTATCACTTCGACAAAGACAGGGGGTCCTTTCACCCCTCCACTTT.

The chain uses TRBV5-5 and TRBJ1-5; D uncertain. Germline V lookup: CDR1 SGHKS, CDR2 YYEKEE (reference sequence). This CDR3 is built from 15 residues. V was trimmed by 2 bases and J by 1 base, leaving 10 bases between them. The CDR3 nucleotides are TGTGCCAGCAGCTTCAAGGGAACGAGCAATCAGCCCCAGCATTTT. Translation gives CASSFKGTSNQPQHF.

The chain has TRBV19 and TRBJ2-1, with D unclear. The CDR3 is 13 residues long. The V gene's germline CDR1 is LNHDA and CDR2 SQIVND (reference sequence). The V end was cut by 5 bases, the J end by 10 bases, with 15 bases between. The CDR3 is CASSHMGFGEQFF. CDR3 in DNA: TGTGCCAGTAGTCATATGGGGTTTGGGGAGCAGTTCTTC.

DNA of the CDR3: TGTGCCAGCAGTCTACTCCAGGATCCAACTAATGAAAAACTGTTTTTT. Protein sequence: CASSLLQDPTNEKLFF. This rearrangement joins TRBV27 to TRBJ1-4; no firm D call. Germline V gene sequence: CDR1 MNHEY, CDR2 SMNVEV (reference sequence). The CDR3 is made up of 16 amino acids. Trimming cost V 5 bases and J 0 bases, with 13 bases left between them.

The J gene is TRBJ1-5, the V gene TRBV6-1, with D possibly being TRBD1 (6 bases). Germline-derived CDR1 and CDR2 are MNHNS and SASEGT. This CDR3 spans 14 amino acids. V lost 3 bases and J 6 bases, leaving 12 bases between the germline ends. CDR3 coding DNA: TGTGCCAGCAGTGACCTCAGGGGAAGTCAGCCCCAGCATTTT. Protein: CASSDLRGSQPQHF.